This T cell receptor (beta chain) was profiled in a study of blood T cell repertoires in COVID-19 (dated by TCRdb to between 2020 and 2021). Concerning the study at large: Collaborator samples came from the United States, Italy and Spain and covered acute and convalescent phases of COVID-19. Subjects who had been exposed to COVID-19, were actively infected with it, or had recovered from it provided the deeply sampled blood TCRbeta repertoires that made up the dataset. HLA class I and class II types, where available, came from metadata supplied by the sample provider rather than from assay-based typing. The sample metadata nearly always contained a de-identified subject ID, COVID-19 status, age in years and sex. The repertoires were made available in a free public database intended to serve as a resource for research on the immune response to SARS-CoV-2. The material from the prospective study consisted of cDNA or gDNA derived from T cells, B-cell-depleted T cells, or PBMCs. Samples were obtained from the ongoing ImmuneRACE study (first 160 participants) and from 1,254 subjects provided by 6 global collaborators.

Collaborating institutions collected whole blood in K2EDTA tubes following their own protocols. For TCRbeta analysis, collaborators shipped samples in one of three forms: frozen whole blood, isolated PBMCs, or DNA extracted from either of those sample types. The CDR3 starts with the cysteine, ends with the phenylalanine, and has 16 residues. The CDR3 DNA has 48 bases and is translated from base 1. From the germline V gene (reference sequence), CDR1 is LNHDA and CDR2 is SQIVND. V lost 1 base and J lost 3 bases; the stretch between them is 16 bases long. Remarks on this clone: Its antigen is not yet known. Base quality data are lacking; no much larger clone is found one base away.

The immunoSEQ Assay, a bias-controlled multiplex PCR, was used to amplify TCRbeta CDR3 regions from genomic DNA. The paper's processing steps were these. Within the assay, amplification of reference gene primers was used to estimate how many nucleated cells each sample contained. Sequence reads were collapsed and filtered to measure the absolute abundance of every unique TCRbeta CDR3 rearrangement. For each sample, productive Simpson clonality was calculated as the square root of Simpson's diversity index over productive rearrangements. TCRdb re-hosts the immuneACCESS table, in-frame sequences only. Its copies lack some clones; in the studies checked, an unresolved V gene accounts for under half of them, and the cause for the rest is not known. That table supplies the V and J calls and clone size; D and trimming were determined from the DNA. Across this sample there are about 81,000 clones, with 82% seen only once. Over 7% of the sample rests with the top ten.

The paper's findings and limits, for the study overall: The amount of clinical and demographic metadata varied by source and participant and was provided uncurated.

This clonotype was obtained from a human donor in a cohort sampled during active COVID-19. The specimen sequenced was peripheral blood. The rearrangement joined TRBV19 to TRBJ2-7; no D gene can be assigned with confidence. The CDR3 reads CASSIVGLSHYYEQYF. The nucleotide sequence is given as TGTGCCAGTAGTATAGTAGGCCTATCCCACTACTACGAGCAGTACTTC.